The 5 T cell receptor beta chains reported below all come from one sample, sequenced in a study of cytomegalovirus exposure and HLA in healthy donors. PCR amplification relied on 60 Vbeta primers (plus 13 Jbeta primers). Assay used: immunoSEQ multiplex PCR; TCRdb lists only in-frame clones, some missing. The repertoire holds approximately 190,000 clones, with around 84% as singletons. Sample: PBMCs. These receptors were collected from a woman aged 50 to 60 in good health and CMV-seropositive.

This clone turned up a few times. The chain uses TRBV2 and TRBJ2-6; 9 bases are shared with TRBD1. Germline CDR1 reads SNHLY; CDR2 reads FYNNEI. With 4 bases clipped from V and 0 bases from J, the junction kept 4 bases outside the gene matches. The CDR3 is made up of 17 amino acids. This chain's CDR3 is CASSGDRVSSGANVLTF. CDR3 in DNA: TGTGCCAGCAGTGGGGACAGGGTATCCTCTGGGGCCAACGTCCTGACTTTC.

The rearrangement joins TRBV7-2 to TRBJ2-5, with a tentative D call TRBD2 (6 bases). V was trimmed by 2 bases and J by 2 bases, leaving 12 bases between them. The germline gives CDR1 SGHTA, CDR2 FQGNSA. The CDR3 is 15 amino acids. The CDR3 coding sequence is TGTGCCAGCAGCTTAATGCTAGCGAGGCAAGAGACCCAGTACTTC. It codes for CASSLMLARQETQYF.

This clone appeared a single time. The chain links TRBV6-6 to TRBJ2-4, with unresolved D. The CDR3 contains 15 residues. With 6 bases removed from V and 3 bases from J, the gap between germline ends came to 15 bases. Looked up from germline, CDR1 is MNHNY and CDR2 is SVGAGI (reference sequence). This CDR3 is CASRSLGGNKNIQYF. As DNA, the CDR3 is TGTGCCAGCAGGTCTCTCGGCGGTAACAAAAACATTCAGTACTTC.

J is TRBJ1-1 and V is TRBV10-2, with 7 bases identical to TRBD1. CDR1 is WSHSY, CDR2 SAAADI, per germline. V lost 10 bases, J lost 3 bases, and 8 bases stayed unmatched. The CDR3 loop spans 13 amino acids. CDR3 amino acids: CATRITGDTEAFF. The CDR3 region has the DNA TGCGCCACCCGAATTACAGGGGACACTGAAGCTTTCTTT.

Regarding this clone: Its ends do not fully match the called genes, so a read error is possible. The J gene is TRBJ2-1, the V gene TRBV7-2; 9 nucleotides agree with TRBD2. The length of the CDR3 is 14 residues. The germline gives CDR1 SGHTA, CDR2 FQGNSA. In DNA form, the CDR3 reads TGTGCCAGCAGCCTAGCGGGGCCTTACAATGAGCAGTTCTTC. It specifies CASSLAGPYNEQFF. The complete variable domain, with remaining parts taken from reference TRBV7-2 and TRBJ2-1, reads GAGVSQSPSNKVTEKGKDVELRCDPISGHTALYWYRQSLGQGLEFLIYFQGNSAPDKSGLPSDRFSAERTGGSVSTLTIQRTQQEDSAVYLCASSLAGPYNEQFFGPGTRLTVL.